Listed here is a single TCR beta chain. The antigen is unknown. TCR cDNA was made by 5'RACE template switching, adding a universal primer site and UMIs. From the 5' RACE reads, TCRdb called clonotypes with MiXCR, one entry per CDR3 protein. Among a few hundred thousand distinct CDR3 sequences, roughly 4.3% were seen once, and the ten largest hold 20% to 25%. The ends lost 2 bases at V and 4 bases at J; junction bases unmatched: 10. The CDR3 extends over 17 amino acids. Germline CDR1 reads SEHNR; CDR2 reads FQNEAQ (reference sequence). The data belong to a study of T cells after yellow fever vaccination. Regarding the study as a whole: Most clones from primary vaccination were detected again post-booster (roughly 96% CD4, roughly 85% CD8). Abundant clonotypes from the bulk population could have been carried over as contaminants into FACS-sorted repertoires. The secondary response was weaker but peaked faster, day 5 versus 15.

The receptor was isolated from a man aged 18 to 30 who received the YFV17D yellow fever vaccine. J is TRBJ2-2 and V is TRBV7-9, with 7 bases fitting TRBD1. The specimen comprised PBMCs, sampled 5 days after the yellow fever booster vaccination. The CDR3 bases are TGTGCCAGCAGCTTATCCCCCGGGACAGAGAGCACCGGGGAGCTGTTTTTT. Translating gives CASSLSPGTESTGELFF. Filled out from reference TRBV7-9 and TRBJ2-2, the complete variable domain reads DTGVSQNPRHKITKRGQNVTFRCDPISEHNRLYWYRQTLGQGPEFLTYFQNEAQLEKSRLLSDRFSAERPKGSFSTLEIQRTEQGDSAMYLCASSLSPGTESTGELFFGEGSRLTVL.